The T cell receptor beta chain under discussion was sequenced for a study of blood T cell repertoires in COVID-19. Study-wide background: Acute-phase and convalescent COVID-19 samples originated in the United States, Italy and Spain.

J was trimmed by 1 base and V by 7 bases; bases with no gene match: 13. The CDR3 extends over 17 amino acids. Germline V gives CDR1 MGHDK, CDR2 SYGVNS. Using immunoSEQ multiplex PCR, the repertoire was profiled, and TCRdb retains in-frame clones only, with some absent. The data hold just under 50,000 clones, with roughly 88% observed a single time. The chain links TRBV25-1 to TRBJ2-5; TRBD1 agrees at 9 bases. The specimen was peripheral blood. This TCR came from a human donor in a cohort sampled during active COVID-19. The CDR3 DNA follows: TGTGCCAGCACTCCCCTTGGCGGGACAGGGCTCCAAGAGACCCAGTACTTC. It translates to CASTPLGGTGLQETQYF.